One sample yielded the 8 T cell receptor beta chains listed below, sequenced in a study of blood T cell repertoires in COVID-19 (dated by TCRdb to about 2020). The library was obtained by the immunoSEQ multiplex PCR assay. The immuneACCESS repertoire file appears here via TCRdb, limited to in-frame rearrangements. These files lack a portion of the clones; in checked studies, under half of the deficit traces to unresolved V genes, and the cause of the others is not known. The sample table lists about 270,000 clones, 85% to 90% of them with a count of one. The ten largest account for approximately 2.5% of the sample. Sequencing was performed on PBMCs or T cells enriched from blood (not recorded which). The receptors stem from a woman in her late teens or twenties who had recovered from COVID-19.

This chain uses TRBV9 with TRBJ2-3; possibly TRBD2 for D (5 bases). Germline CDR1 SGDLS, CDR2 YYNGEE. CDR3 size: 13 residues. The V gene lost 3 bases and the J gene lost 4 bases, with 9 bases spanning the gap. CDR3 region: CASSAGLSDTQYF. CDR3 bases: TGTGCCAGCAGCGCCGGACTCTCAGATACGCAGTATTTT.

The rearrangement uses TRBV2 and TRBJ1-3; TRBD1 might be the D (5 bases). The CDR3 is 14 residues long. Looked up from germline, CDR1 is SNHLY and CDR2 is FYNNEI. V gave up 8 bases and J gave up 5 bases, with 16 bases separating them. The CDR3 is CASVLGVGRNTIYF. CDR3 coding DNA: TGTGCCAGCGTTCTAGGGGTGGGCAGAAACACCATATATTTT. The whole variable domain, filled in from reference TRBV2 and TRBJ1-3, reads EPEVTQTPSHQVTQMGQEVILRCVPISNHLYFYWYRQILGQKVEFLVSFYNNEISEKSEIFDDQFSVERPDGSNFTLKIRSTKLEDSAMYFCASVLGVGRNTIYFGEGSWLTVV.

Concerning this clone itself: Compared with germline, one end of the junction differs, possibly owing to a read error. The chain uses TRBV7-7 and TRBJ2-7, with D possibly matching TRBD1 (5 bases). This CDR3 spans 14 amino acids. Germline CDR1 reads SSHAT; CDR2 reads FNYEAQ (reference sequence). For the CDR3, the DNA is TGTGCTAGCAGCCCAATGCAGGGCGGCGGCGAGCAGTACTTC. Residues: CASSPMQGGGEQYF.

V is TRBV10-2 and J is TRBJ1-3, with TRBD1 as a possible D gene (6 bases). In germline, CDR1 is WSHSY, CDR2 SAAADI. There are 15 residues in the CDR3. V gave up 6 bases and J gave up 0 bases, with 12 bases separating them. The CDR3 sequence is CASRGASNSGNTIYF. In DNA form, the CDR3 reads TGCGCCAGCAGGGGGGCTAGTAACTCTGGAAACACCATATATTTT.

This chain links TRBV9 with TRBJ1-6, with 7 nucleotides matching TRBD1. V shed 4 bases, J shed 6 bases, and the junction held 7 bases outside the gene matches. The CDR3 contains 15 residues. Per the germline V gene, CDR1 is SGDLS and CDR2 is YYNGEE. The CDR3 loop is CASSIRDSANSPLHF. The CDR3 coding sequence is TGTGCCAGCAGCATCCGGGACAGCGCTAATTCACCCCTCCACTTT.

This clone was counted only a few times. V gene TRBV15 combines with J gene TRBJ2-2; TRBD2 matches 8 bases. The CDR3 totals 14 residues. Germline CDR1 is LNHNV and CDR2 is YYDKDF (reference sequence). The J segment lost 3 bases and the V segment lost 3 bases, leaving 0 bases of the junction unmatched. CDR3 DNA sequence: TGTGCCACCAGCAGCGGGGGGGACACCGGGGAGCTGTTTTTT. It codes for CATSSGGDTGELFF.

To note about this clone: The same CDR3 is also encoded by other DNA sequences in this sample. CDR3 sequence: CASSPEGYEQYF. CDR3 coding DNA: TGTGCCAGCTCACCAGAGGGATACGAGCAGTACTTC. The rearrangement uses TRBV18 and TRBJ2-7; tentative D call: TRBD2 (5 bases). The length of the CDR3 is 12 residues. Deletions cut 2 bases from V and 4 bases from J, with 6 bases between. CDR1 and CDR2 from the germline V gene are KGHSH and LQKENI.

This clone was detected once. The V gene is TRBV5-1, the J gene TRBJ1-2; D possibly corresponds to TRBD1 (6 bases). V lost 2 bases to trimming and J lost 6 bases, with 14 bases between them. The CDR3 runs 14 residues. In germline, CDR1 is SGHRS, CDR2 YFSETQ. The CDR3 coding sequence is TGCGCCAGCAGCTTCCGGGACACCGTTGATGGCTACACCTTC. Protein: CASSFRDTVDGYTF.